The 17 T cell receptor beta chains below come from one sample, sequenced in a study. TCRdb analysed the 5' RACE reads with MiXCR anew, one entry per CDR3 protein. Among 7,000 to 9,500 distinct CDR3 sequences listed, 40% to 50% were seen once. Tregs were sorted as CD4+CD25+CD127-/low cells. Sequencing was done on a sample of Tregs sorted from a lymph node. The receptors derive from a female donor with breast cancer.

This chain uses TRBV11-2 with TRBJ1-1; 8 nucleotides line up with TRBD1. V was clipped by 4 bases and J by 4 bases; unmatched bases: 2. CDR3 length: 13 residues. Germline loops: CDR1 SGHAT, CDR2 FQNNGV. CDR3 nucleotides: TGTGCCAGCAGCTCGGACAGGGTCACTGAAGCTTTCTTT. This encodes CASSSDRVTEAFF.

This clonotype showed up just a few times. The chain has TRBV29-1 and TRBJ2-3, with D possibly TRBD1 on 6 matching bases. The CDR3 loop spans 14 amino acids. CDR1 is SQVTM and CDR2 is ANQGSEA in the germline V gene. V gave up 5 bases and J gave up 4 bases, with 16 bases separating them. The CDR3 nucleotides read TGCAGCGTTATCGGGACAAAGAGAGCAGATACGCAGTATTTT. Encoded protein: CSVIGTKRADTQYF.

V usage is TRBV6-5 and J usage is TRBJ2-7; D unresolved. This CDR3 comprises 13 residues. V lost 4 bases to trimming and J lost 6 bases, with 13 bases between them. Germline-derived CDR1 and CDR2 are MNHEY and SVGAGI. CDR3 nucleotides: TGTGCCAGCAGTTGGGTGACGTCTGGCGAGCAGTACTTC. It is translated as CASSWVTSGEQYF.

This clonotype appeared a few times. The chain employs TRBV4-1 and TRBJ2-3; D remains ambiguous. Germline CDR1 MGHRA, CDR2 YSYEKL. V was shortened by 4 bases and J by 0 bases, with 5 bases between the two germline ends. The CDR3 spans 13 residues. The CDR3 is CASSPDSTDTQYF. In nucleotides, the CDR3 is TGCGCCAGCAGCCCAGACAGCACAGATACGCAGTATTTT.

This clonotype has more than one count but fewer than ten. The chain couples TRBV4-1 to TRBJ2-2; 7 nucleotides agree with TRBD1. The CDR3 runs to 18 residues. V shed 4 bases, J shed 2 bases, and the junction held 13 bases outside the gene matches. The V gene's germline CDR1 is MGHRA and CDR2 YSYEKL. CDR3 bases: TGCGCCAGCAGCCCTCAGCCTGGGACAGAGACTAACACCGGGGAGCTGTTTTTT. Translated, it gives CASSPQPGTETNTGELFF.

The chain couples TRBV27 to TRBJ2-3; D remains ambiguous. The CDR3 is made up of 13 amino acids. V lost 5 bases, J lost 10 bases, and 16 bases lay in between. CDR1 is MNHEY and CDR2 is SMNVEV in the germline V gene (reference sequence). CDR3 coding DNA: TGTGCCAGCAGTCCCGACATATTGCGCGCGCAGTATTTT. It specifies CASSPDILRAQYF.

This clonotype was detected a few times. The rearrangement joins TRBV12-3 or TRBV12-4 to TRBJ2-5; no clear D. V was trimmed by 6 bases and J by 2 bases, leaving 10 bases between them. The CDR3 runs 13 residues. The CDR3 DNA reads as TGTGCCAGCAGGAAGTCAGTACAAGAGACCCAGTACTTC. It encodes CASRKSVQETQYF.

J is TRBJ2-2 and V is TRBV4-1, with 9 nucleotides matching TRBD1. This CDR3 contains 15 residues. Trimming at V came to 4 bases and at J to 4 bases, leaving 4 bases not matched to a gene. From germline, CDR1 is MGHRA and CDR2 YSYEKL. The CDR3 is CASSLLGQGTGELFF. In DNA, the CDR3 is TGCGCCAGCAGCCTCCTGGGACAGGGCACCGGGGAGCTGTTTTTT.

This chain links TRBV24-1 with TRBJ1-2, with D possibly matching TRBD1 (5 bases). Germline lookup yields CDR1 KGHDR and CDR2 SFDVKD. The V and J ends lost 1 base and 8 bases respectively, with 10 bases between them. The CDR3 covers 13 residues. The CDR3 is CATSDFRGIGYTF. The CDR3, as DNA: TGTGCCACCAGTGATTTCCGGGGGATCGGCTACACCTTC.

This clonotype was found a few times. The chain employs TRBV4-2 and TRBJ1-1; TRBD1 is a possible D gene (5 bases). The V gene's germline CDR1 is LGHNA and CDR2 YNFKEQ. This CDR3 has 16 residues. Trimming shortened V by 0 bases and J by 1 base, and 12 bases separated the two germline ends. DNA for the CDR3: TGTGCCAGCAGCCAAGATTGGATGGACAAGAACACTGAAGCTTTCTTT. The encoded protein is CASSQDWMDKNTEAFF.

This clonotype showed up just once. DNA for the CDR3: TGTGCCAGCAGCTTAATGGGGGTAAGATCCTCCTACGAGCAGTACTTC. As protein: CASSLMGVRSSYEQYF. The V call is TRBV5-6, the J call TRBJ2-7; D possibly matches TRBD1 or TRBD2 (5 bases each). This CDR3 region has 16 residues. V lost 2 bases to trimming and J lost 0 bases, with 15 bases between them. Germline loops: CDR1 SGHDT, CDR2 YYEEEE.

To note about this clonotype: At one end the junction does not follow the germline gene, possibly because of a read error. The CDR3 DNA follows: TGCAGCGGTGAAAGGACAGGCGACTTTAACTCCTACAATGAGCAGTTCTTC. Translated: CSGERTGDFNSYNEQFF. The chain is built from TRBV29-1 and TRBJ2-1; TRBD1 agrees at 7 bases. Per the germline V gene, CDR1 is SQVTM and CDR2 is ANQGSEA. The CDR3 covers 17 residues.

V usage is TRBV7-9 and J usage is TRBJ2-1, with 7 bases matching TRBD1. The V segment lost 10 bases and the J segment 4 bases; nucleotides outside the gene matches: 7. CDR3 length equals 13 residues. From germline, CDR1 is SEHNR and CDR2 FQNEAQ (reference sequence). CDR3 in amino acids: CAIAGTEYNEQFF. The CDR3, as DNA: TGTGCCATAGCAGGGACAGAGTACAATGAGCAGTTCTTC.

This clonotype has a handful of counts. This chain uses TRBV27 with TRBJ2-7; the D gene could be TRBD1 or TRBD2 (5 bases each). This CDR3 comprises 14 residues. Germline assignment: CDR1 MNHEY and CDR2 SMNVEV (reference sequence). V lost 4 bases to trimming and J lost 6 bases, with 16 bases between them. As DNA, the CDR3 is TGTGCCAGCAGTTGGGGGACGACGGTGGGCGAGCAGTACTTC. Translated, it gives CASSWGTTVGEQYF.

In its sample, this clonotype was seen once. This chain links TRBV6-5 with TRBJ2-7, with D hard to call. CDR3 length: 12 residues. The germline V gene encodes CDR1 MNHEY and CDR2 SVGAGI. V lost 7 bases and J lost 0, with 7 bases in between. DNA for the CDR3: TGTGCCAGCACTACTGACTCCTACGAGCAGTACTTC. It codes for CASTTDSYEQYF.

The rearrangement joins TRBV12-3 or TRBV12-4 to TRBJ2-3; 13 nucleotides line up with TRBD2. With V trimmed by 5 bases and J by 5 bases, 10 bases remained unmatched. This CDR3 region has 17 residues. The CDR3 here is CASSLGTSGKALDTQYF. CDR3 nucleotides: TGTGCCAGCAGTCTCGGGACTAGCGGGAAGGCCCTAGATACGCAGTATTTT.

This chain uses TRBV4-1 with TRBJ2-5; 8 positions agree with TRBD1. The CDR3 length is 16 residues. With 0 bases clipped from V and 5 bases from J, the junction kept 8 bases outside the gene matches. The germline V gene encodes CDR1 MGHRA and CDR2 YSYEKL. CDR3 sequence reads: CASSQDGQGAAETQYF. The DNA of the CDR3 is TGCGCCAGCAGCCAAGATGGACAGGGAGCAGCGGAGACCCAGTACTTC.